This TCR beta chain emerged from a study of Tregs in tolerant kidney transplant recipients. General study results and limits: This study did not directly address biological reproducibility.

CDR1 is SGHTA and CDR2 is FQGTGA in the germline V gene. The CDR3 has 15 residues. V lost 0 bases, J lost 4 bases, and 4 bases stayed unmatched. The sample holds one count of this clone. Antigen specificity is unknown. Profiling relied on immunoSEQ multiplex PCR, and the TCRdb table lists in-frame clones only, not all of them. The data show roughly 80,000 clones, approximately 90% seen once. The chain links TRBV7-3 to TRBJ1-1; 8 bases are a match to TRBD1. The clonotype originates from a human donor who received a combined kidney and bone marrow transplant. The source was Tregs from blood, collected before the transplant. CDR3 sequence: CASSLTDRVGTEAFF. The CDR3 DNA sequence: TGTGCCAGCAGCTTAACGGACAGGGTAGGCACTGAAGCTTTCTTT.